The 28 T cell receptor beta chains below all came from one sample that was sequenced in a study of T cell responses to AZD1222 COVID-19 vaccine. Only in-frame clones appear in the TCRdb table, and some are missing; sequencing was by immunoSEQ multiplex PCR. Among about 130,000 clones, 88% were seen once, and the ten largest hold roughly 20%. The material sequenced was peripheral blood, taken on day 0 of MenACWY control vaccination. The receptors originated from an adult in good health.

This chain links TRBV5-8 with TRBJ1-5, with D unresolved. Germline values: CDR1 SGHTS, CDR2 YDEGEE. The CDR3 contains 14 residues. Trimming pared 3 bases from V and 2 bases from J, leaving 9 bases between. CDR3 protein: CASSSSWGNQPQHF. In nucleotides, the CDR3 is TGTGCCAGCAGCTCCTCGTGGGGCAATCAGCCCCAGCATTTT.

The chain joins TRBV19 to TRBJ1-1; D call uncertain. Trimming left V 5 bases short and J 10 bases short, with 17 bases between. Germline CDR1 and CDR2: LNHDA and SQIVND (reference sequence). CDR3 length: 13 residues. In DNA, the CDR3 is TGTGCCAGTAGTGCGGGATCTCTTCTGGTAGCTTTCTTT. It encodes CASSAGSLLVAFF.

The chain links TRBV5-1 to TRBJ2-7; a weak D match, TRBD2 (5 bases). Per germline, CDR1 SGHRS and CDR2 YFSETQ. The V end was cut by 5 bases, the J end by 1 base, with 13 bases between. The CDR3 loop spans 14 amino acids. The CDR3 is CASSPVRGSYEQYF. CDR3 coding DNA: TGCGCCAGCAGTCCGGTGAGAGGGTCCTACGAGCAGTACTTC. The full variable domain, completed using reference TRBV5-1 and TRBJ2-7, is KAGVTQTPRYLIKTRGQQVTLSCSPISGHRSVSWYQQTPGQGLQFLFEYFSETQRNKGNFPGRFSGRQFSNSRSEMNVSTLELGDSALYLCASSPVRGSYEQYFGPGTRLTVT.

The chain uses TRBV2 and TRBJ1-2, with D unresolved. V was pared by 3 bases and J by 0 bases, with 11 bases between. The CDR3 is made up of 15 amino acids. The germline V gene has CDR1 SNHLY and CDR2 FYNNEI. In DNA form, the CDR3 reads TGTGCCAGCAGTGAGGAGGCGGGTTCTAACTATGGCTACACCTTC. Translating it yields CASSEEAGSNYGYTF. Drawing the rest from reference TRBV2 and TRBJ1-2, the complete variable domain is EPEVTQTPSHQVTQMGQEVILRCVPISNHLYFYWYRQILGQKVEFLVSFYNNEISEKSEIFDDQFSVERPDGSNFTLKIRSTKLEDSAMYFCASSEEAGSNYGYTFGSGTRLTVV.

The rearrangement links TRBV29-1 to TRBJ2-1; TRBD1 might be the D (5 bases). The CDR3 is 13 amino acids. The germline V and J ends were trimmed by 7 bases and 0 bases, with 10 bases remaining between them. Germline CDR1 and CDR2: SQVTM and ANQGSEA. CDR3 coding DNA: TGCAGCGACAGGACATTCTCCTACAATGAGCAGTTCTTC. It specifies CSDRTFSYNEQFF.

Here the CDR3 DNA reads TGTGCCAGCAGCCCCATGGTTGTTTCCTACGAGCAGTACTTC. The encoded protein is CASSPMVVSYEQYF. This chain uses TRBV27 with TRBJ2-7, with no clear D. The CDR3 length is 14 residues. CDR1 and CDR2 from the germline V gene are MNHEY and SMNVEV (reference sequence). V was clipped by 6 bases and J by 1 base, with 13 bases between them.

Note on this clone: The sample contains more than one DNA sequence encoding this CDR3. The V call is TRBV12-3 or TRBV12-4, the J call TRBJ1-2, with TRBD1 identical over 9 bases. The CDR3 has 12 residues. The V gene end was trimmed by 6 bases and the J gene end by 4 bases; junction bases not matched to a gene: 0. The CDR3 spells CASRTGGYGYTF. Here the CDR3 DNA reads TGTGCCAGCAGGACAGGGGGCTATGGCTACACCTTC.

This clone turned up a few times. CDR3: CAIQGVKETQYF. DNA of the CDR3: TGTGCCATACAGGGGGTAAAAGAGACCCAGTACTTC. The chain joins TRBV28 to TRBJ2-5; 8 bases agree with TRBD1. This CDR3 contains 12 residues. In germline, CDR1 is MDHEN, CDR2 SYDVKM. V dropped 10 bases and J dropped 3; count of bases not matched to a gene: 4.

The gene calls are TRBV28 and TRBJ1-1; TRBD1 is a possible D gene (5 bases). Trimming took off 7 bases at V and 4 bases at J, with 13 bases between the two ends. Germline V gene lookup returns CDR1 MDHEN and CDR2 SYDVKM. The CDR3 length is 13 residues. CDR3 coding DNA: TGTGCCAGCAAAAGGGGTGGAGGCACTGAAGCTTTCTTT. It yields the protein CASKRGGGTEAFF. Using reference TRBV28 and TRBJ1-1 for the parts outside the CDR3, the full variable domain is DVKVTQSSRYLVKRTGEKVFLECVQDMDHENMFWYRQDPGLGLRLIYFSYDVKMKEKGDIPEGYSVSREKKERFSLILESASTNQTSMYLCASKRGGGTEAFFGQGTRLTVV.

The chain carries TRBV5-1 and TRBJ1-2; D is unclear. Per the germline V gene, CDR1 is SGHRS and CDR2 is YFSETQ. Trimming left V 0 bases short and J 4 bases short, with 4 bases between. The CDR3 totals 12 residues. DNA of the CDR3: TGCGCCAGCAGCTTGGGAGTCTATGGCTACACCTTC. It translates to CASSLGVYGYTF.

Here the CDR3 reads CASFRQGIYEQYF. The CDR3 region has the DNA TGTGCCAGCTTCCGACAGGGGATCTACGAGCAGTACTTC. This chain connects TRBV2 to TRBJ2-7; TRBD1 matches 8 bases. This CDR3 has 13 amino acids. Germline CDR1 SNHLY, CDR2 FYNNEI. Trimming removed 8 bases from V and 3 bases from J; junction bases left unmatched: 6.

The V gene is TRBV6-1, the J gene TRBJ1-1; D not certain. Germline V gives CDR1 MNHNS, CDR2 SASEGT. This CDR3 spans 14 amino acids. V was shortened by 3 bases and J by 4 bases, with 12 bases between the two germline ends. The CDR3 DNA reads as TGTGCCAGCAGTGAGCCTCGCCCGCGCACTGAAGCTTTCTTT. This gives the protein CASSEPRPRTEAFF.

This rearrangement joins TRBV12-3 or TRBV12-4 to TRBJ1-5; D is unclear. This CDR3 region has 12 residues. Trimming stripped 6 bases from V and 5 bases from J, with 8 bases between. The chain's CDR3 is CASSPWDQPQHF. The CDR3 region has the DNA TGTGCCAGCAGCCCGTGGGATCAGCCCCAGCATTTT.

The rearrangement uses TRBV5-4 and TRBJ1-4; 8 bases line up with TRBD1. Germline CDR1 is SGHNT and CDR2 is YYREEE (reference sequence). The CDR3 runs to 14 residues. J was trimmed by 5 bases and V by 3 bases; bases with no gene match: 3. The CDR3 protein is CASSSGQANEKLFF. Here the CDR3 DNA reads TGTGCCAGCAGCTCGGGACAGGCGAATGAAAAACTGTTTTTT. The full variable domain, in which reference TRBV5-4 and TRBJ1-4 provide the parts outside the CDR3, is ETGVTQSPTHLIKTRGQQVTLRCSSQSGHNTVSWYQQALGQGPQFIFQYYREEENGRGNFPPRFSGLQFPNYSSELNVNALELDDSALYLCASSSGQANEKLFFGSGTQLSVL.

The chain couples TRBV9 to TRBJ2-1; 13 positions match TRBD2. The ends lost 2 bases at V and 7 bases at J; junction bases unmatched: 6. CDR3 size: 16 residues. Germline values: CDR1 SGDLS, CDR2 YYNGEE. The CDR3 bases are TGTGCCAGCAGCGTCGGGACTAGCGGGAAGGCTAATGAGCAGTTCTTC. Translating gives CASSVGTSGKANEQFF.

The rearrangement links TRBV28 to TRBJ1-2; no reliable D call. The V end was cut by 3 bases, the J end by 3 bases, with 11 bases between. There are 14 residues in the CDR3. Germline V gene sequence: CDR1 MDHEN, CDR2 SYDVKM. CDR3 residues: CASSLGTDYYGYTF. The CDR3 DNA reads TGTGCCAGCAGTTTGGGTACAGATTACTATGGCTACACCTTC.

This clone occurred many times. The J gene is TRBJ2-7, the V gene TRBV7-9; D tentatively fits TRBD1 or TRBD2 (5 bases each). This CDR3 is 14 amino acids long. The V and J ends lost 5 bases and 0 bases respectively, with 11 bases between them. Germline V gene lookup returns CDR1 SEHNR and CDR2 FQNEAQ (reference sequence). CDR3 sequence (DNA): TGTGCCAGCAGCCCCGGGACGAGCTCCTACGAGCAGTACTTC. Translated: CASSPGTSSYEQYF.

This rearrangement joins TRBV10-3 to TRBJ2-1, with D maybe TRBD1 (6 bases). The germline CDR1 and CDR2 sequences are ENHRY and SYGVKD. Trimming left V 5 bases short and J 2 bases short, with 16 bases between. This CDR3 has 16 residues. The CDR3 sequence: CAISQTSWDTYNEQFF. The CDR3 DNA sequence: TGTGCCATCAGTCAAACCAGCTGGGACACCTACAATGAGCAGTTCTTC.

This chain links TRBV5-1 with TRBJ2-2; D gene ambiguous. Looked up from germline, CDR1 is SGHRS and CDR2 is YFSETQ. This CDR3 has 14 amino acids. Trimming removed 0 bases from V and 6 bases from J, with 9 bases in between. The CDR3 loop is CASSLEEAPGELFF. CDR3 bases: TGCGCCAGCAGCTTGGAGGAAGCCCCCGGGGAGCTGTTTTTT.

The chain combines TRBV6-5 with TRBJ1-1; perhaps TRBD1 as D (5 bases). Trimming took off 6 bases at V and 4 bases at J, with 12 bases between the two ends. There are 13 residues in the CDR3. Germline V gene data show CDR1 as MNHEY and CDR2 as SVGAGI. The CDR3 sequence: CASSRDGITEAFF. CDR3 in DNA: TGTGCCAGCAGCAGGGACGGGATCACTGAAGCTTTCTTT.

The chain carries TRBV28 and TRBJ2-7; 7 bases match TRBD2. J lost 3 bases, V lost 3 bases, and 5 bases had no gene match. The CDR3 loop spans 14 amino acids. CDR1 is MDHEN and CDR2 is SYDVKM in the germline V gene. For the CDR3, the DNA is TGTGCCAGCAGTTTGACCGCTAGCGGCTACGAGCAGTACTTC. This gives the protein CASSLTASGYEQYF.

This rearrangement joins TRBV2 to TRBJ1-2; perhaps TRBD1 as D (5 bases). The CDR3 totals 13 residues. With 5 bases removed from V and 7 bases from J, the gap between germline ends came to 14 bases. Germline V CDR1 and CDR2: SNHLY, FYNNEI. The CDR3 region has the DNA TGTGCCAGCAGTCAGGACTGGCAGGGTGGCTACACCTTC. This translates into CASSQDWQGGYTF.

V gene TRBV18 combines with J gene TRBJ2-7; D call uncertain. The CDR3 is 15 amino acids. The V gene's germline CDR1 is KGHSH and CDR2 LQKENI. The germline V and J ends were trimmed by 6 bases and 2 bases, with 17 bases remaining between them. DNA for the CDR3: TGTGCCAGCTCTCCAGAATCTCACAAGACCTACGAGCAGTACTTC. Its translation is CASSPESHKTYEQYF.

This clone is a singleton in its sample. V and J are TRBV6-2 or TRBV6-3 and TRBJ2-7; D not certain. Deletions cut 3 bases from V and 3 bases from J, with 9 bases between. Germline-derived CDR1 and CDR2 are MNHEY and SVGEGT. This CDR3 contains 13 residues. The CDR3 DNA is TGTGCCAGCAGTTATGGGCAAATCTACGAGCAGTACTTC. Residues: CASSYGQIYEQYF.

The rearrangement uses TRBV12-3 or TRBV12-4 and TRBJ1-2, with D unresolved. CDR3 length equals 13 residues. The V end was cut by 5 bases, the J end by 8 bases, with 15 bases between. CDR3 coding DNA: TGTGCCAGCAGTCCTTCCGTGGCGGTAGGCTACACCTTC. As protein: CASSPSVAVGYTF.

The chain links TRBV5-1 to TRBJ1-4; 7 bases fit TRBD1. The CDR3 length is 15 residues. V shed 3 bases, J shed 8 bases, and the junction held 10 bases outside the gene matches. Germline CDR1 and CDR2: SGHRS and YFSETQ. CDR3 DNA sequence: TGCGCCAGCAGCTCATCGACAGGGAGTAGAGAAAAACTGTTTTTT. As protein: CASSSSTGSREKLFF.

This sequence joins TRBV4-1 and TRBJ2-1; D possibly corresponds to TRBD2 (6 bases). Germline CDR1 and CDR2: MGHRA and YSYEKL. The CDR3 runs to 15 residues. V was cut by 5 bases and J by 9 bases, with 20 bases left in between. For the CDR3, the DNA is TGCGCCAGCAGCTACTTCGGTGAGAACGGGAGTGAGCAGTTCTTC. This gives the protein CASSYFGENGSEQFF.

The chain couples TRBV5-1 to TRBJ2-7; a weak D match, TRBD2 (5 bases). CDR3 length: 16 amino acids. The V end lost 4 bases, the J end lost 1 base, and 18 bases lay between the germline ends. Germline CDR1 is SGHRS and CDR2 is YFSETQ. The CDR3 DNA is TGCGCCAGCAGCCCGGAGGCGGCTTTAAGGTCCTACGAGCAGTACTTC. Amino acids: CASSPEAALRSYEQYF.